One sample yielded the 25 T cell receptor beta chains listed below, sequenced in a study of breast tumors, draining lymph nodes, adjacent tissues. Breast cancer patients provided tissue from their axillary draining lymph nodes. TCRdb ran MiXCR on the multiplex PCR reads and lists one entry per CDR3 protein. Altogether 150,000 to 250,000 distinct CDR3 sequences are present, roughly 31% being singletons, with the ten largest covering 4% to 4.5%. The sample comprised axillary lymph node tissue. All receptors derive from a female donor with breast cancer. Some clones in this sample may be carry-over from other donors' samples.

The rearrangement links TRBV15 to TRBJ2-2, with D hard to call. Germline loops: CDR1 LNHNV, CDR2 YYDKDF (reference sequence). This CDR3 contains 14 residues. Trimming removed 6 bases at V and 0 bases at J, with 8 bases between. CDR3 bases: TGTGCCACCAGGCCCCTAGCGAACACCGGGGAGCTGTTTTTT. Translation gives CATRPLANTGELFF.

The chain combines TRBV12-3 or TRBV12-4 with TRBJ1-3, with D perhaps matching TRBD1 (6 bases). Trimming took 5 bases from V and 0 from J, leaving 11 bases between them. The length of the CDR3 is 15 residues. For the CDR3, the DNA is TGTGCCAGCAGTGTAGACAGGTCCTCTGGAAACACCATATATTTT. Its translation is CASSVDRSSGNTIYF.

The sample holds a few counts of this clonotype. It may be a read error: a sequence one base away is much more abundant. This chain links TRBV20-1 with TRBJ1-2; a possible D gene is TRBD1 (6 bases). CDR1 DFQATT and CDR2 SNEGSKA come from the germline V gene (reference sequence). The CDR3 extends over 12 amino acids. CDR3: CSAGGGAGGSTF. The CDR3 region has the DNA TGCAGTGCCGGCGGGGGGGCTGGGGGCTCCACCTTC.

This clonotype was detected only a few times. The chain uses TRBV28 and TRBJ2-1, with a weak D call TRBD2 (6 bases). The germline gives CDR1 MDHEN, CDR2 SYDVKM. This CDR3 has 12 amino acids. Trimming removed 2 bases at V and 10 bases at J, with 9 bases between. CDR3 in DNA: TGTGCCAGCAGTTTACTCGCGGGAGAGCAGTTCTTC. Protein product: CASSLLAGEQFF.

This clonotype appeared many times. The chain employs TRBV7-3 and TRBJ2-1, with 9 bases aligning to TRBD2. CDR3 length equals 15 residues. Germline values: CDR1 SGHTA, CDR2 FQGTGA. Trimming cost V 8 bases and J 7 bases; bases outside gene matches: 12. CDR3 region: CASSRDGLAKNEQFF. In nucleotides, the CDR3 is TGTGCCAGCTCCCGAGACGGACTAGCGAAGAATGAGCAGTTCTTC.

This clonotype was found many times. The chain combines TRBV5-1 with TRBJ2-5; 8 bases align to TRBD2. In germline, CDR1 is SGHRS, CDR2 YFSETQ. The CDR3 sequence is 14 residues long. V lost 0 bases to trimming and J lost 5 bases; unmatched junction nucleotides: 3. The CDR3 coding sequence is TGCGCCAGCAGCTTGGGGACTAGCTCTGAGACCCAGTACTTC. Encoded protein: CASSLGTSSETQYF.

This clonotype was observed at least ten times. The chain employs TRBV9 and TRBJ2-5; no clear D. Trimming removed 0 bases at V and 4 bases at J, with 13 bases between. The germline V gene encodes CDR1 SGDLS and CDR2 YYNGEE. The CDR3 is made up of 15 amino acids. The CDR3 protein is CASSVESNSGETQYF. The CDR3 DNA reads TGTGCCAGCAGCGTAGAATCCAACTCCGGAGAGACCCAGTACTTC. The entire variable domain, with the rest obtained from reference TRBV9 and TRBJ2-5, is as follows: DSGVTQTPKHLITATGQRVTLRCSPRSGDLSVYWYQQSLDQGLQFLIQYYNGEERAKGNILERFSAQQFPDLHSELNLSSLELGDSALYFCASSVESNSGETQYFGPGTRLLVL.

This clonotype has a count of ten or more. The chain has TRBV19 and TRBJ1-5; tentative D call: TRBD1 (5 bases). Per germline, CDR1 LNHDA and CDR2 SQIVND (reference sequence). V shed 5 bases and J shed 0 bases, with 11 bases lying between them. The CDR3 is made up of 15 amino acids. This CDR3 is CASSATGYSNQPQHF. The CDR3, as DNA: TGTGCCAGTAGTGCCACAGGTTATAGCAATCAGCCCCAGCATTTT.

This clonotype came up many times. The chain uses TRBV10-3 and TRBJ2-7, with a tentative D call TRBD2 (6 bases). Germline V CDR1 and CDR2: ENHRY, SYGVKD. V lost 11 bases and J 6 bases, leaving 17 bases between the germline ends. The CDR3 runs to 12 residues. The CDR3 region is CASGEFRGEQYF. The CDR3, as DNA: TGTGCCTCGGGGGAGTTTCGGGGCGAGCAGTACTTC.

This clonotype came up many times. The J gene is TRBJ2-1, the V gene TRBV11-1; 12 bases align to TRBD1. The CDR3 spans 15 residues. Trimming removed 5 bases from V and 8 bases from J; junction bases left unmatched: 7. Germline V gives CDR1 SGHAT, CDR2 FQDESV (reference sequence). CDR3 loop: CASSPRDRGRDEQFF. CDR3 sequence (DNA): TGTGCCAGCAGCCCGAGGGACAGGGGGCGCGATGAGCAGTTCTTC.

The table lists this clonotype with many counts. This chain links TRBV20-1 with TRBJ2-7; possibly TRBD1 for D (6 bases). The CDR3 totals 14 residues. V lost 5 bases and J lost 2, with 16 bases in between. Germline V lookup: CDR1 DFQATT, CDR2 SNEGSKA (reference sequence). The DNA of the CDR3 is TGCAGTGCTCCACGACAGGACTTTACCTACGAGCAGTACTTC. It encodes CSAPRQDFTYEQYF.

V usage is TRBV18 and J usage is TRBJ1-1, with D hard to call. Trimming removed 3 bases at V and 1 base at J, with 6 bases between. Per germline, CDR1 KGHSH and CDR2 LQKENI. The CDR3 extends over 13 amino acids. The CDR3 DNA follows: TGTGCCAGCTCACCCGATTCGAACACTGAAGCTTTCTTT. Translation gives CASSPDSNTEAFF.

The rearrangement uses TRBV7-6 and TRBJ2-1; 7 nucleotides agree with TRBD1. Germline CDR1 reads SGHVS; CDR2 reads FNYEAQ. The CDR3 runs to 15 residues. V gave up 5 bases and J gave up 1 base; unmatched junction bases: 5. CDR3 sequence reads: CASSQLQGSYNEQFF. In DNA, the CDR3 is TGTGCCAGCAGCCAATTACAGGGGTCCTACAATGAGCAGTTCTTC.

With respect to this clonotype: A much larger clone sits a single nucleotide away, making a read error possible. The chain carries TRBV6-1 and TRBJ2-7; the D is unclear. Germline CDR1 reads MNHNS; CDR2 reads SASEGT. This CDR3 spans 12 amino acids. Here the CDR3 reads CASTSRSYGQYF. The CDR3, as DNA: TGTGCCAGCACATCCCGCTCCTACGGGCAGTACTTC.

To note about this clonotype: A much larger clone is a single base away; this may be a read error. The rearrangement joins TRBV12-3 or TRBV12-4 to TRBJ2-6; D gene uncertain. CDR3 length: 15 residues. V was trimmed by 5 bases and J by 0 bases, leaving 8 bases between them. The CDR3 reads CASSPGSSGANVLTF. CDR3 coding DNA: TGTGCCAGCAGTCCCGGGTCCTCTGGGGCCAACGTCCTGACTTTC.

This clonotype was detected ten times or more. The CDR3 is CASKTQGSIYEQYF. The CDR3 DNA is TGTGCCAGCAAGACCCAGGGGAGTATCTACGAGCAGTACTTC. This sequence joins TRBV6-1 and TRBJ2-7; a possible D gene is TRBD1 (6 bases). There are 14 residues in the CDR3. Per the germline V gene, CDR1 is MNHNS and CDR2 is SASEGT. Trimming removed 7 bases from V and 3 bases from J, with 16 bases in between.

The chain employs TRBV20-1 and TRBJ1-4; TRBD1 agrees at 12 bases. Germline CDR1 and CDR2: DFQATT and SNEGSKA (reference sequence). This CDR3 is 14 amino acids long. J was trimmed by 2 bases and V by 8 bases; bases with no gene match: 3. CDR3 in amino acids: CSRDRGRTNEKLFF. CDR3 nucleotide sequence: TGCAGTAGGGACAGGGGGCGGACTAATGAAAAACTGTTTTTT.

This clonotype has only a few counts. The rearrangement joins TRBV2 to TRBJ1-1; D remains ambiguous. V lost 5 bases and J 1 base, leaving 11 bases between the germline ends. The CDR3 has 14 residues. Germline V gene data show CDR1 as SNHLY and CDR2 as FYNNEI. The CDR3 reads CASSSPPGNTEAFF. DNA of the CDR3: TGTGCCAGCAGTTCCCCCCCGGGGAACACTGAAGCTTTCTTT.

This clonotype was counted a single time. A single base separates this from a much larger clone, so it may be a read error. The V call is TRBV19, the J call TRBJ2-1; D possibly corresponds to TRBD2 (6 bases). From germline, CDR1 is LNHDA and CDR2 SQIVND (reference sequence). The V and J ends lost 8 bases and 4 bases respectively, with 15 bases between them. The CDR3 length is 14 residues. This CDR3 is CASHPGLSYNEQFF. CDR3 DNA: TGTGCCAGTCATCCGGGACTCTCTTACAATGAGCAGTTCTTC.

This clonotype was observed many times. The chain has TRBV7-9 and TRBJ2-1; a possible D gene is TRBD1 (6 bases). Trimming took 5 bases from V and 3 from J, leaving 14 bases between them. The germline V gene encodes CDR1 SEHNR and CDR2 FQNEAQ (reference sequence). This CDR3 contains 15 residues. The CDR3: CASSQAGTIYNEQFF. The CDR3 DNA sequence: TGTGCCAGCAGCCAAGCCGGGACAATCTACAATGAGCAGTTCTTC.

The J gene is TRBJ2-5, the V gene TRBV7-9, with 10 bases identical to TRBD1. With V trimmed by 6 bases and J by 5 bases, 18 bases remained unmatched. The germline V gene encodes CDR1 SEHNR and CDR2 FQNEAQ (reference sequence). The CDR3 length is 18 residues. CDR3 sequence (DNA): TGTGCCAGCAGTTCGGACAGGGGGAATGAGGACCCCCCGGAGACCCAGTACTTC. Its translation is CASSSDRGNEDPPETQYF.

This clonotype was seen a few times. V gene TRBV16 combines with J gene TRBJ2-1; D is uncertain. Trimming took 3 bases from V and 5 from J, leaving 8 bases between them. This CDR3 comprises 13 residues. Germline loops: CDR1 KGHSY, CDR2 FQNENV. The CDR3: CASSQLRNNEQFF. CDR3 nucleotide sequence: TGTGCCAGCAGCCAGCTACGGAACAATGAGCAGTTCTTC.

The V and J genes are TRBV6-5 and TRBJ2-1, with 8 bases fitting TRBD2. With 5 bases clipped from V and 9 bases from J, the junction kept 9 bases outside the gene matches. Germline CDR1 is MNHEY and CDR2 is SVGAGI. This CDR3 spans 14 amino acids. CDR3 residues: CASSRGGGAGEQFF. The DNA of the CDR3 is TGTGCCAGCAGTCGGGGGGGAGGGGCGGGTGAGCAGTTCTTC.

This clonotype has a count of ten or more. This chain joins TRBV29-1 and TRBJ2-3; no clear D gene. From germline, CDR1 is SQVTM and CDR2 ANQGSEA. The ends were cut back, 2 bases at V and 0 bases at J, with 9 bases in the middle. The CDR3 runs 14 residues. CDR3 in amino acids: CSVELGSSTDTQYF. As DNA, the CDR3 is TGCAGCGTTGAATTAGGTTCTAGCACAGATACGCAGTATTTT.

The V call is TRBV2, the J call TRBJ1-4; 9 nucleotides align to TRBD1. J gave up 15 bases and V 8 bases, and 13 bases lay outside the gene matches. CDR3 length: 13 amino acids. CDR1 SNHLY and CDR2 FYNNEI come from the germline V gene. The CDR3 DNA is TGTGCCAGCGCTTGGGAACGGGACAGGGAGTTGTTTTTT. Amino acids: CASAWERDRELFF.